These 26 T cell receptor beta chains share one sample of origin, sequenced in a study of cytomegalovirus exposure and HLA in healthy donors. PCR amplification relied on 60 Vbeta primers (plus 13 Jbeta primers). Sequenced by immunoSEQ multiplex PCR; TCRdb stores in-frame clones only, minus some. The sample records 150,000 to 250,000 clones, over 65% being singletons. The sequencing input was PBMCs. These TCRs come from a boy aged 2-9 years in good health and CMV-seronegative.

The rearrangement uses TRBV4-3 and TRBJ1-1; the match to TRBD1 covers 9 bases. The CDR3 totals 17 residues. V lost 2 bases, J lost 4 bases, and 11 bases stayed unmatched. Germline V CDR1 and CDR2: LGHNA, YSLEER. In DNA form, the CDR3 reads TGCGCCAGCAGCCAATCAATTCAACAGGGGGCGGGCACTGAAGCTTTCTTT. As protein: CASSQSIQQGAGTEAFF.

The J gene is TRBJ2-6, the V gene TRBV21-1; no DNA check was done on the table's D call, TRBD2. TRBV21-1 is designated a pseudogene. The CDR3 has 19 residues. The CDR3 loop is CASRRGLGRRASGANVLTF. The CDR3 DNA is TGTGCCAGCAGACGAGGTCTGGGGAGACGGGCTTCTGGGGCCAACGTCCTGACTTTC.

The chain has TRBV7-2 and TRBJ1-2; no clear D. CDR3 size: 14 residues. The V end lost 1 base, the J end lost 6 bases, and 12 bases lay between the germline ends. CDR1 SGHTA and CDR2 FQGNSA come from the germline V gene. The CDR3 loop is CASSLVYGVDGYTF. In nucleotides, the CDR3 is TGTGCCAGCAGCTTAGTGTACGGGGTAGATGGCTACACCTTC.

The V call is TRBV10-2, the J call TRBJ1-1; maybe TRBD1 (5 bases). The CDR3 is 15 residues long. V shed 6 bases and J shed 6 bases, with 20 bases lying between them. Germline V CDR1 and CDR2: WSHSY, SAAADI. The CDR3 DNA reads as TGCGCCAGCAGGTCCGGCTCAGGGTTAGGAGCTGAAGCTTTCTTT. Amino acid sequence: CASRSGSGLGAEAFF.

This clone has only one observation. DNA for the CDR3: TGTGCCAGCAGCTTAATGGGCGTTAATGAAAAACTGTTTTTT. Residues: CASSLMGVNEKLFF. The J gene is TRBJ1-4, the V gene TRBV7-2; no reliable D call. The V end was cut by 2 bases, the J end by 4 bases, with 8 bases between. The CDR3 has 14 residues. The germline V gene has CDR1 SGHTA and CDR2 FQGNSA.

This chain connects TRBV6-4 to TRBJ2-2, with 12 positions matching TRBD2. J lost 0 bases, V lost 8 bases, and 7 bases had no gene match. The germline V gene encodes CDR1 MRHNA and CDR2 SNTAGT. The CDR3 is 17 residues long. The CDR3 region has the DNA TGTGCCAGCCCCGAACTAGCGGGGGGCCCGAACACCGGGGAGCTGTTTTTT. Protein sequence: CASPELAGGPNTGELFF.

For this clone: The junction shows a germline mismatch at one end, possibly a read error. The chain employs TRBV7-2 and TRBJ1-1; the D gene is possibly TRBD1 (6 bases). The germline CDR1 and CDR2 sequences are SGHTA and FQGNSA. The CDR3 has 14 residues. The DNA of the CDR3 is TGTGCCAGCAGTTTAGGACAGAGGAACACTGAAGCTTTCTTT. This encodes CASSLGQRNTEAFF. Filled out from reference TRBV7-2 and TRBJ1-1, the complete variable domain reads GAGVSQSPSNKVTEKGKDVELRCDPISGHTALYWYRQSLGQGLEFLIYFQGNSAPDKSGLPSDRFSAERTGGSVSTLTIQRTQQEDSAVYLCASSLGQRNTEAFFGQGTRLTVV.

V gene TRBV27 combines with J gene TRBJ2-3; 11 bases are shared with TRBD2. The V gene end was trimmed by 3 bases and the J gene end by 2 bases; junction bases not matched to a gene: 1. This CDR3 is 15 amino acids long. Germline CDR1 and CDR2: MNHEY and SMNVEV (reference sequence). CDR3 protein: CASSLTSGNTDTQYF. As DNA, the CDR3 is TGTGCCAGCAGTTTGACTAGCGGGAACACAGATACGCAGTATTTT.

This sequence joins TRBV21-1 and TRBJ1-1; TRBD1 reflects the table's D call only, with no check against the DNA. TRBV21-1 is a pseudogene locus. The CDR3 has 16 residues. CDR3 protein: CASTTQGARGGTEAFF. CDR3 nucleotides: TGTGCCAGCACCACGCAGGGGGCGCGGGGTGGCACTGAAGCTTTCTTT.

The rearrangement joins TRBV10-3 to TRBJ1-4, with D perhaps matching TRBD1 (5 bases). This CDR3 spans 14 amino acids. Germline V lookup: CDR1 ENHRY, CDR2 SYGVKD. Trimming removed 0 bases from V and 5 bases from J, with 7 bases in between. As DNA, the CDR3 is TGTGCCATCAGTGAGTCTGGGGGGAATGAAAAACTGTTTTTT. It encodes CAISESGGNEKLFF.

This chain uses TRBV11-2 with TRBJ2-5, with 11 bases identical to TRBD2. CDR1 is SGHAT, CDR2 FQNNGV, per germline. Trimming removed 2 bases from V and 6 bases from J; junction bases left unmatched: 8. The CDR3 is 16 amino acids. This CDR3 reads CASSLFVSGGVQTQYF. CDR3 DNA sequence: TGTGCCAGCAGCTTATTCGTTAGCGGGGGGGTACAGACCCAGTACTTC.

The rearrangement uses TRBV4-1 and TRBJ1-2, with 10 bases that match TRBD1. Germline CDR1 and CDR2: MGHRA and YSYEKL. Germline trimming cut 4 bases from V and 2 bases from J; bases unmatched to any gene: 10. The CDR3 consists of 17 residues. The CDR3 DNA follows: TGCGCCAGCAGCCGCACACCGGGACAGGGGAAGAACTATGGCTACACCTTC. Its protein is CASSRTPGQGKNYGYTF.

V gene TRBV4-3 combines with J gene TRBJ1-4; the D is unclear. V was pared by 5 bases and J by 0 bases, with 10 bases between. This CDR3 contains 15 residues. Germline V gives CDR1 LGHNA, CDR2 YSLEER. The CDR3 sequence is CASSDTPATNEKLFF. The CDR3 DNA is TGCGCCAGCAGCGATACCCCAGCAACTAATGAAAAACTGTTTTTT.

The chain links TRBV5-1 to TRBJ1-6; the D gene is possibly TRBD1 (6 bases). The CDR3 is 16 amino acids. CDR1 and CDR2 from the germline V gene are SGHRS and YFSETQ. V was trimmed by 5 bases and J by 0 bases, leaving 12 bases between them. This chain's CDR3 is CASSQGGGSYNSPLHF. The CDR3 DNA follows: TGCGCCAGCAGTCAAGGGGGGGGCTCCTATAATTCACCCCTCCACTTT.

This chain joins TRBV5-1 and TRBJ1-5, with D possibly TRBD1 on 5 matching bases. Germline CDR1 and CDR2: SGHRS and YFSETQ. Trimming took off 0 bases at V and 5 bases at J, with 12 bases between the two ends. The CDR3 runs to 15 residues. The CDR3 nucleotides read TGCGCCAGCAGCTTGGGGCCTGGGGGGGATCAGCCCCAGCATTTT. Translation: CASSLGPGGDQPQHF.

This clone appeared a few times. The chain recombines TRBV6-5 with TRBJ1-3; tentatively, D is TRBD1 (6 bases). This CDR3 has 14 residues. Per germline, CDR1 MNHEY and CDR2 SVGAGI. V dropped 5 bases and J dropped 7 bases, with 15 bases sitting between them. CDR3: CASSKGGGGNTIYF. The CDR3 DNA is TGTGCCAGCAGTAAGGGGGGGGGCGGGAACACCATATATTTT.

The gene calls are TRBV5-6 and TRBJ1-2, with D unresolved. The CDR3 sequence is 12 residues long. Germline lookup yields CDR1 SGHDT and CDR2 YYEEEE. The V end was cut by 6 bases, the J end by 8 bases, with 14 bases between. CDR3 coding DNA: TGTGCCAGCACCCTACGCGGCTCCGGCTACACCTTC. Its protein is CASTLRGSGYTF.

This chain uses TRBV19 with TRBJ1-1, with TRBD1 as a possible D gene (5 bases). Germline values: CDR1 LNHDA, CDR2 SQIVND (reference sequence). Trimming removed 6 bases from V and 6 bases from J, with 23 bases in between. The CDR3 runs to 16 residues. The CDR3 DNA follows: TGTGCCAGTAGGGACCAGGGAAGTAGGGAAACTGCTGAAGCTTTCTTT. This translates into CASRDQGSRETAEAFF.

This sequence joins TRBV27 and TRBJ2-3; possibly TRBD2 for D (5 bases). CDR1 and CDR2 from the germline V gene are MNHEY and SMNVEV (reference sequence). CDR3 length: 15 residues. Trimming left V 3 bases short and J 8 bases short, with 18 bases between. The CDR3 DNA follows: TGTGCCAGCAGTTTTGGTTCCAGTCTAGGAGGTACGCAGTATTTT. It specifies CASSFGSSLGGTQYF.

V gene TRBV10-3 combines with J gene TRBJ2-2; D might be TRBD1 (6 bases). Trimming shortened V by 6 bases and J by 0 bases, and 11 bases separated the two germline ends. Germline-derived CDR1 and CDR2 are ENHRY and SYGVKD. The CDR3 is 15 amino acids. Here the CDR3 reads CAISITGSNTGELFF. CDR3 DNA sequence: TGTGCCATCAGCATAACAGGGTCGAACACCGGGGAGCTGTTTTTT.

The chain links TRBV6-6 to TRBJ2-7; 7 bases align to TRBD1. Germline V CDR1 and CDR2: MNHNY, SVGAGI (reference sequence). V shed 6 bases, J shed 2 bases, and the junction held 10 bases outside the gene matches. The CDR3 sequence is 15 residues long. CDR3 loop: CASSQPGQQTYEQYF. CDR3 coding DNA: TGTGCCAGCAGCCAACCGGGACAGCAGACCTACGAGCAGTACTTC.

This clone was seen just once. The chain joins TRBV18 to TRBJ1-1; TRBD1 matches at 7 bases. V shed 4 bases, J shed 1 base, and the junction held 6 bases outside the gene matches. The CDR3 covers 15 residues. CDR1 and CDR2 from the germline V gene are KGHSH and LQKENI. The CDR3 nucleotides are TGTGCCAGCTCACTTGCCACAGGGGCGAACACTGAAGCTTTCTTT. This translates into CASSLATGANTEAFF.

The V gene is TRBV27, the J gene TRBJ1-1, with D perhaps TRBD1 (6 bases). Looked up from germline, CDR1 is MNHEY and CDR2 is SMNVEV (reference sequence). The CDR3 runs 15 residues. Trimming removed 5 bases from V and 3 bases from J, with 16 bases in between. CDR3 in DNA: TGTGCCAGCAGTGTGACAGGTGTGCTGGACACTGAAGCTTTCTTT. Its translation: CASSVTGVLDTEAFF.

The chain is built from TRBV4-1 and TRBJ2-5; the D gene is possibly TRBD2 (5 bases). From germline, CDR1 is MGHRA and CDR2 YSYEKL. V dropped 1 base and J dropped 2 bases, with 17 bases sitting between them. This CDR3 comprises 17 residues. CDR3 amino acids: CASSQGPIRGAQETQYF. CDR3 nucleotide sequence: TGCGCCAGCAGCCAAGGTCCAATTCGGGGTGCTCAAGAGACCCAGTACTTC.

The chain has TRBV6-1 and TRBJ2-7, with 7 nucleotides matching TRBD1. The CDR3 loop spans 13 amino acids. CDR1 MNHNS and CDR2 SASEGT come from the germline V gene. The junction had 0 bases not matched to a gene; V was cut back by 3 bases and J by 1 base. The CDR3: CASSEDRSYEQYF. The CDR3 nucleotides read TGTGCCAGCAGTGAGGACAGGTCCTACGAGCAGTACTTC.

This chain joins TRBV5-4 and TRBJ2-7; 8 bases are a match to TRBD1. J was trimmed by 7 bases and V by 1 base; bases with no gene match: 7. The germline CDR1 and CDR2 sequences are SGHNT and YYREEE (reference sequence). The CDR3 totals 14 residues. In nucleotides, the CDR3 is TGTGCCAGCAGCTTGATTTCAGGGGGCGATGAGCAGTACTTC. As protein: CASSLISGGDEQYF.